This TCR beta chain emerged from a study of blood T cells in healthy people across ages. About the research overall: In model experiments, template switching was able to capture about one barcoded beta molecule for every two T cells that were present.

A word on this clonotype: Antigen unknown.

This CDR3 has 11 amino acids. Germline assignment: CDR1 SQVTM and CDR2 ANQGSEA. V trimming: 7 bases; J trimming: 13 bases; junction bases outside the gene matches: 8. Overall study findings and caveats: It was not known whether donors were CMV positive (a possible confounder of expanded clonotype changes). Significant beta diversity loss was already apparent by age approximately 42, declining roughly linearly. Higher diversity, along with more naive CD4+ cells, distinguished long-lived donors from aged donors.

A second about 6 to 12 cycle PCR used barcoded and J-beta primers. A single record per CDR3 protein comes from TCRdb applying MiXCR to the 5' RACE reads. Of roughly 1,700,000 distinct CDR3 sequences in the sample, approximately 28% were seen once. This sequence originates from a woman younger than 45 in good health. Sequencing was carried out using blood. The V and J genes are TRBV29-1 and TRBJ2-1, with TRBD1 identical over 9 bases. This chain's CDR3 is CSASRDREQFF. CDR3 nucleotides: TGCAGCGCGTCCCGGGACAGGGAACAGTTCTTC.